This T cell receptor (beta chain) was recovered during a study of blood T cell repertoires in COVID-19. Study as a whole: COVID-19 samples from acute and convalescent phases originated in the United States, Italy and Spain.

Adults between roughly 18 and 95 years of age took part from 20 to 25 US areas. Cohort 3 recovered donors had two negative PCRs, clearance, or symptom resolution. CDR3 length: 13 residues. Germline loops: CDR1 SGHRS, CDR2 YFSETQ. Trimming removed 7 bases from V and 3 bases from J, with 14 bases in between. The repertoire was sequenced with immunoSEQ multiplex PCR; TCRdb's copy has only in-frame clones and lacks some. The sample carries 250,000 or so clones, 65% to 90% recorded once. The TCR was taken from a man aged 35 to 55 who had recovered from COVID-19. This sequence joins TRBV5-1 and TRBJ2-7; perhaps TRBD2 as D (5 bases). The sequenced material came from PBMCs or T cells enriched from blood (not recorded which). CDR3 DNA: TGCGCCAGCTCCTTGGGAGCCGGCTACGAGCAGTACTTC. It is translated as CASSLGAGYEQYF.